This TCR beta chain is from a study of shared clonotypes between healthy human individuals. TCRdb's copy holds only in-frame clones and misses some; the assay was immunoSEQ multiplex PCR. Counted here are about 1.5 million clones, 98% occurring once; the ten biggest clones make up about 0.45%. Concerning this clone itself: The target antigen is unknown.

The CDR3 contains 15 residues. V shed 3 bases and J 5 bases; nucleotides not matched to a gene: 8. CDR1 and CDR2 from the germline V gene are GTSNPN and SVGIG (reference sequence). Study-level points and caveats: Non-shared clonotypes displayed generation probabilities falling below those of clonotypes present in all four donors.

Sequencing was performed on naive CD4+ T cells sorted from blood. Subset meaning: CD45RA+ positively selected. V usage is TRBV30 and J usage is TRBJ2-1; 9 bases align to TRBD1. This clonotype originated in a man younger than 40 in good health. The chain's CDR3 is CAWSSGQGLDNEQFF. The CDR3 DNA reads TGTGCCTGGAGCTCAGGACAGGGGCTTGACAATGAGCAGTTCTTC.